One TCR beta chain is described in this entry. This entry is derived from a study of cytomegalovirus exposure and HLA in healthy donors. There are 13 residues in the CDR3. Between the trimmed V and J ends, which lost 0 bases and 11 bases, there was a span of 16 bases. From germline, CDR1 is GTSNPN and CDR2 SVGIG (reference sequence). Primers for the PCR totalled 60 Vbeta and 13 Jbeta. Profiled with immunoSEQ multiplex PCR; TCRdb holds only in-frame clones, not every one. Here the sample spans about 150,000 clones, around 82% being singletons. This TCR derives from a woman aged 35 to 49 in good health and CMV-seropositive. The chain uses TRBV30 and TRBJ1-1, with D unresolved. What was sequenced was PBMCs. The chain's CDR3 is CAWSVLYQSGAFF. CDR3 DNA: TGTGCCTGGAGTGTACTTTATCAGTCCGGGGCTTTCTTT.